Sequencing of this TCR beta chain was carried out in a study of cytomegalovirus exposure and HLA in healthy donors. Study-wide results and limits: The authors later linked a missense DCLRE1C variant to TCR beta V- and J-gene trimming. TCR sequences were mostly rare, though some public TCRs occurred in many donors. The authors confirmed in vitro that three CMV-associated chains were specific for CMV antigens.

Healthy bone marrow donors formed the donor group. Comment on this clone: Its antigen is not known. Other DNA sequences in this sample translate to the same CDR3.

PCR used 60 Vbeta primers and 13 Jbeta primers. Repertoires were generated with immunoSEQ multiplex PCR, while TCRdb's copy carries only in-frame clones and drops some. This table holds over 150,000 clones, approximately 80% found once. Trimming shortened V by 0 bases and J by 6 bases, and 7 bases separated the two germline ends. CDR1 and CDR2 from the germline V gene are SGHDT and YYEEEE. The length of the CDR3 is 12 residues. Sequencing was carried out using PBMCs. The chain has TRBV5-6 and TRBJ2-7; D is possibly TRBD1 (6 bases). The TCR comes from a woman between 45 and 60 years old in good health and CMV-seronegative. CDR3 coding DNA: TGTGCCAGCAGCTTGGGCAGGGGCGAGCAGTACTTC. The encoded protein is CASSLGRGEQYF.